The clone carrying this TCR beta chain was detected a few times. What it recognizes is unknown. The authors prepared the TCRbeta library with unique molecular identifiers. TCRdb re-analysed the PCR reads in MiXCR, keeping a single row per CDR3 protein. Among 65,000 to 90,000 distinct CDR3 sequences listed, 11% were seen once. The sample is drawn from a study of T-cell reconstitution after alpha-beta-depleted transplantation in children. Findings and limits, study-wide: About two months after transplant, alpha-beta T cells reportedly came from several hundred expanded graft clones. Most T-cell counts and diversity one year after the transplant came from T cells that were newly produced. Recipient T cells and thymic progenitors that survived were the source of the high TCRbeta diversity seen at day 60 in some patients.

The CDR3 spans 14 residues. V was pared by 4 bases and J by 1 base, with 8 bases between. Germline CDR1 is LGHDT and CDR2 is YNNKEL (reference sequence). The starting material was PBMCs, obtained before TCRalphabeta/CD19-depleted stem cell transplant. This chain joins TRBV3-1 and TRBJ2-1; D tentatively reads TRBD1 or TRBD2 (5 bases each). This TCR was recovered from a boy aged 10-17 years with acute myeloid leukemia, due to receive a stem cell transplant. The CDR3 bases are TGTGCCAGCAGCCGGGGCGGGTCCTACAATGAGCAGTTCTTC. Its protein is CASSRGGSYNEQFF.